This note documents a single T cell receptor (beta chain) sequence. This clone was picked up a small number of times. Its antigen specificity is not known. Per-base qualities were not stored, and no clone one base away is much larger. Between the V and J ends, shortened by 2 bases and 0 bases respectively, the junction contains 8 bases. The CDR3 has 15 amino acids, counting the end cysteine and phenylalanine. Only the CDR3 DNA stays, 45 bases, in frame from base 1. From a lookup of the germline V gene (reference sequence), CDR1 and CDR2 are SEHNR and FQNEAQ. These data originate in a study of graft-versus-host responses after intestinal transplantation (dated by TCRdb to 2020 to 2023). For the wider study: The transplants that recipients got were multivisceral, liver-intestinal, or isolated intestinal. All recipients received anti-thymocyte globulin induction followed by maintenance tacrolimus and steroids for around 3 years. After intestinal transplantation, graft-versus-host and host-versus-graft alloreactive T cell clones in the graft, circulation and bone marrow were tracked using bulk TCR-beta CDR3 sequencing. To identify alloreactive clones, pre-transplant mixed lymphocyte reaction products were sequenced and compared with unstimulated pre-transplant donor and recipient T cells. A cohort of about two dozen intestinal transplant recipients, including one retransplant, was enrolled, and a few patients lacking pretransplant specimens were excluded. A peak of at least 4% donor T cells among recipient peripheral blood mononuclear cells was the definition used for donor T cell macrochimerism. Samples from a few later patients were sequenced in-house on an Illumina MiSeq with MiXCR processing rather than by the commercial service.

The protocol used for the library was the immunoSEQ multiplex PCR assay. For most patients, genomic DNA was isolated with the Qiagen DNeasy Blood and Tissue Kit and sent frozen to Adaptive Biotechnologies for TCR sequencing. High-throughput TCR-beta CDR3 sequencing of genomic DNA from most patients was performed by Adaptive Biotechnologies. On the authors' methods: Adaptive's ImmunoSEQ software supplied the TCR sequencing data for approximately 18 patients, while MiXCR and VDJtools were used to process a few other patients. To correct CD4 versus CD8 sorting errors, any sequence found in both subsets at a frequency ratio below 5:1 was removed. Because the origin of CDR3 nucleotide sequences shared between donor and recipient could not be assigned, those sequences were removed. Alloreactive clones required at least 2-fold expansion over unstimulated cells and minimum CFSE-low frequency of 0.002% (template counts) or 0.001% (read counts). Clones detected in sequenced pre-transplant spleen, lymph node, or MLR CFSE-low populations of the donor or recipient were defined as mappable. The cumulative frequency of alloreactive clones was calculated as a percentage of all sequences, weighted by copy number. The immuneACCESS repertoire file appears here via TCRdb, limited to in-frame rearrangements. These files lack a portion of the clones; in checked studies, under half of the deficit traces to unresolved V genes, and the cause of the others is not known. D and trimming were read from the DNA, whereas the V and J calls and clone size are those reported in that table. Here the sample has roughly 97,000 clones; 90% to 95% occur a single time. The ten most abundant clones make up more than 0.15% of the sample.

In the paper's terms, the time point label means: cells obtained before transplantation from donor or recipient. CD3+CD4+ and CD3+CD8+ populations were FACS-sorted from unstimulated pre-transplant donor and recipient cells taken from spleen or lymph nodes. Overall study outcomes, separate from this receptor: Early after transplant, declines in HvG clones were associated with peak levels of circulating GvH clones. Conclusions were limited by the relatively low number and heterogeneity of intestinal transplant patients. Patients with donor T cell macrochimerism had high GvH to HvG T cell clonal ratios in their allografts. GvH clones were detected in recipient bone marrow, and some appeared earlier in ileal mucosa or blood, consistent with an intestinal mucosal origin.

Recombination connected TRBV7-9 to TRBJ1-3, and TRBD1 may be the D gene, going by 5 matching bases. The sequencing here drew on unstimulated CD4+ T cells sorted from spleen or lymph node cells, taken before transplant. The sequence derives from a human donor who was the organ donor for an intestinal transplant. CDR3 region: CASSLTGYSGNTIYF. The DNA reads as follows: TGTGCCAGCAGCTTAACAGGATACTCTGGAAACACCATATATTTT.